The rows below give T cell receptor beta chains drawn from one sample of a study of CD8+CD57+ T cells in acquired aplastic anemia. TCRdb called the reads again in MiXCR, with one record for every CDR3 protein. Seen here are approximately 190,000 distinct CDR3 sequences, 48% observed once, and the top ten hold about 9.5%. The source material was sorted CD4+, CD8+, or CD8+CD57+ T cells (not recorded which) from PBMCs. The receptors shown here come from a human donor with aplastic anemia. Both conserved end residues are part of each CDR3. Each record gives: CDR3 length, V gene, clone size, D gene, J gene, CDR3 DNA, CDR3 protein. D genes are given only for firm matches. Not all rows give a size; the values are once, few, many and, for expanded clones, a class.

13,TRBV13,once,.,TRBJ1-1,TGTGCCAGCAGTCCCTCAGGATTAACAGGAGCTTTCTTT,CASSPSGLTGAFF
14,TRBV29-1,many,TRBD2,TRBJ2-1,TGCAGCGTTGGGCGGACTAGCGGTTACAATGAGCAGTTCTTC,CSVGRTSGYNEQFF
13,TRBV29-1,.,.,TRBJ2-7,TGCAGCGTTCTTATCAGGGTACTCTACGAGCAGTACTTC,CSVLIRVLYEQYF
16,TRBV9,many,.,TRBJ2-1,TGTGCCAGCAGCGATTACGGGACTGGAGCCACCAATGAGCAGTTCTTC,CASSDYGTGATNEQFF
14,TRBV5-4,.,.,TRBJ2-7,TGTGCCAGCGCCCCTGGGGGGAACCGGGACGAGCAGTACTTC,CASAPGGNRDEQYF
14,TRBV5-5,few,TRBD1,TRBJ2-2,TGCGCCAGCAGCCCTAGGACAGGGACTGGGGAGCTGTTTTTT,CASSPRTGTGELFF
17,TRBV10-3,.,TRBD2,TRBJ2-2,TGTGCCATCAGTGCCTCCGGCGGGGGAACGAACACCGGGGAGCTGTTTTTT,CAISASGGGTNTGELFF
13,TRBV10-3,.,.,TRBJ1-5,TGTGCCATCAGGAGGGACGGAGATCAGCCCCAGCATTTT,CAIRRDGDQPQHF
13,TRBV10-3,.,.,TRBJ2-7,TGTGCCATCAGTGAGCCGGGCTTCTACGAGCAGTACTTC,CAISEPGFYEQYF
12,TRBV29-1,.,.,TRBJ1-1,TGCAGCGTTGTATCCGAGAACACTGAAGCTTTCTTT,CSVVSENTEAFF
13,TRBV7-2,few,.,TRBJ2-3,TGTGCCAGCAGCTTAATTCCGGTGGATACGCAGTATTTT,CASSLIPVDTQYF
16,TRBV11-1,.,TRBD2,TRBJ2-1,TGTGCCAGCAGCTTAGCGGGACTAGCGGAAGACTTGGAGCAGTCCTTC,CASSLAGLAEDLEQSF
16,TRBV24-1,.,TRBD1,TRBJ1-6,TGTGCCACCAGTCCTCGAGCCGGGACAGGAGATTCACCCCTCCACTTT,CATSPRAGTGDSPLHF
15,TRBV24-1,.,TRBD2,TRBJ2-3,TGTGCCACCAGTGATCAGCGGGGGGGGACAGATACGCAGTATTTT,CATSDQRGGTDTQYF
14,TRBV11-2,many,TRBD1,TRBJ2-7,TGTGCCAGCCTTCGTGGGACAGGGGGATACGAGCAGTACTTC,CASLRGTGGYEQYF
13,TRBV2,.,TRBD1,TRBJ2-3,TGTGCCAGCGGGACAGGGGGCACAGATACGCAGTATTTT,CASGTGGTDTQYF
14,TRBV19,many,.,TRBJ2-2,TGTGCCAGCCTACCGGCCCCCCATTTTGGGGAGCTGTTTTTT,CASLPAPHFGELFF
17,TRBV7-2,many,TRBD1,TRBJ2-6,TGTGCCAGCAGCCGAGTGACAGGGGCTTCTGGGGCCAACGTCCTGACTTTC,CASSRVTGASGANVLTF
16,TRBV7-6,.,.,TRBJ1-5,TGTGCCAGCAGCTTGGAAGGGGAATATAGCAATCAGCCCCAGCATTTT,CASSLEGEYSNQPQHF
15,TRBV24-1,few,TRBD1,TRBJ2-3,TGTGCCACCAGTGCTGGACAGGGCCCCGCAGATACGCAGTATTTT,CATSAGQGPADTQYF
13,TRBV7-8,.,.,TRBJ2-5,TGTGCCAGCAGCTTAGTGCATCAAGAGACCCAGCACTTC,CASSLVHQETQHF
14,TRBV7-9,.,.,TRBJ2-7,TGTGCCAGCAGCACAAGGAAGCCAGTATACGAGCAGTACTTC,CASSTRKPVYEQYF
10,TRBV2,.,.,TRBJ1-3,TGTGCCAGCAGCAGAAAGACCATATATTTT,CASSRKTIYF
13,TRBV7-3,few,TRBD1,TRBJ2-5,TGTGCCAGCAGCCGGACAGGGGCAGAGACCCAGTACTTC,CASSRTGAETQYF
14,TRBV4-2,.,.,TRBJ2-3,TGTGCCAGCAGCCAACCCGGACACGCAGATACGCAGTATTTT,CASSQPGHADTQYF
13,TRBV20-1,.,TRBD1,TRBJ1-1,TGCAGTGCTAGAAAGGGGGCGGGCACTGAAGCTTTCTTT,CSARKGAGTEAFF
13,TRBV10-3,.,.,TRBJ2-5,TGTGCCATCCGCGAGGGGGGGACAGAGACCCAGTACTTC,CAIREGGTETQYF
13,TRBV7-3,.,.,TRBJ2-5,TGTGCCAGCGGAAACAGGGCTGAAGAGACCCAGTACTTC,CASGNRAEETQYF
15,TRBV20-1,many,TRBD2,TRBJ2-6,TGCAGTGCGAGGACTAGCGGGAATGGGGCCAACGTCCTGACTTTC,CSARTSGNGANVLTF
15,TRBV19,once,TRBD1,TRBJ1-6,TGTGCCAGTGGGGACAGGACAGCAAACTATTCACCCCTCCACTTT,CASGDRTANYSPLHF
16,TRBV27,.,.,TRBJ1-3,TGTGCCAGCAGTTCCTCAGGGGTACACTCTGGAAACACCATATATTTT,CASSSSGVHSGNTIYF
16,TRBV4-3,many,TRBD2,TRBJ2-3,TGCGCCAGCAGCCAAGGAGCTAGCGGAACCACAGATACGCAGTATTTT,CASSQGASGTTDTQYF
14,TRBV9,.,.,TRBJ2-1,TGTGCCAGCAGCGTAGACGGCCAGGCGGCTGAGCAGTTCTTC,CASSVDGQAAEQFF
13,TRBV20-1,.,.,TRBJ2-1,TGCAGTGCTACAAGAGAGACAGTCGATGAGCAGTTCTTC,CSATRETVDEQFF
19,TRBV4-1,.,TRBD2,TRBJ2-3,TGCGCCAGCAGCCAACCCAAGGGGACTAGCGGAATTAGCACAGATACGCAGTATTTT,CASSQPKGTSGISTDTQYF
13,TRBV5-1,many,.,TRBJ1-5,TGCGCCAGCAGCTTGGCAGCTGGGCAGCCCCAGCATTTT,CASSLAAGQPQHF
15,TRBV2,few,.,TRBJ2-4,TGTGCCAGCAGTGAAGGGTCAGTAGCCAAAAACATTCAGTACTTC,CASSEGSVAKNIQYF
13,TRBV10-1,few,TRBD2,TRBJ2-7,TGCGCCACCTTATGGGAGGGAAACTACGAGCAGTACTTC,CATLWEGNYEQYF
12,TRBV19,.,.,TRBJ2-1,TGTGCCAGTAGTATGGAGGACTCAAAGCAGTTCTTC,CASSMEDSKQFF
14,TRBV15,.,.,TRBJ2-3,TGTGCCACCAGCAGAGATCGGGAGACAGATACGCAGTATTTT,CATSRDRETDTQYF
16,TRBV11-2,.,.,TRBJ2-7,TGTGCCAGCAGCTTAGGGGCTAGCGCCATACCCTACGAGCAGTACTTC,CASSLGASAIPYEQYF
16,TRBV10-3,once,TRBD2,TRBJ2-7,TGTGCCATCAGTGAGAGGCGAGCGGGGGGTAGGTACGAGCAGTACTTC,CAISERRAGGRYEQYF
14,TRBV14,many,.,TRBJ2-2,TGTGCCAGCAGAAGAGGGCAGAACACCGGGGAGCTGTTTTTT,CASRRGQNTGELFF
13,TRBV7-3,.,TRBD2,TRBJ2-1,TGTGCCAGTCTGGGACTAGCTGAACATGAGCAGTTCTTC,CASLGLAEHEQFF
15,TRBV5-1,many,TRBD1,TRBJ2-5,TGCGCCAGCAGGGGGCAGGGACAGGTCCAAGAGACCCAGTACTTC,CASRGQGQVQETQYF
16,TRBV10-3,few,.,TRBJ2-3,TGTGCCATCAGTGGCGGAGTGGGGAGCCTCACAGATACGCAGTATTTT,CAISGGVGSLTDTQYF
11,TRBV2,few,.,TRBJ2-4,TGTGCCAGCAGTGTGGGGGCAGTTCGGTACTTC,CASSVGAVRYF
17,TRBV6-5,.,.,TRBJ1-2,TGTGCCAGCAGTTCATGGGGCACGGACAGACCTAACCATGGCTACACCTTC,CASSSWGTDRPNHGYTF